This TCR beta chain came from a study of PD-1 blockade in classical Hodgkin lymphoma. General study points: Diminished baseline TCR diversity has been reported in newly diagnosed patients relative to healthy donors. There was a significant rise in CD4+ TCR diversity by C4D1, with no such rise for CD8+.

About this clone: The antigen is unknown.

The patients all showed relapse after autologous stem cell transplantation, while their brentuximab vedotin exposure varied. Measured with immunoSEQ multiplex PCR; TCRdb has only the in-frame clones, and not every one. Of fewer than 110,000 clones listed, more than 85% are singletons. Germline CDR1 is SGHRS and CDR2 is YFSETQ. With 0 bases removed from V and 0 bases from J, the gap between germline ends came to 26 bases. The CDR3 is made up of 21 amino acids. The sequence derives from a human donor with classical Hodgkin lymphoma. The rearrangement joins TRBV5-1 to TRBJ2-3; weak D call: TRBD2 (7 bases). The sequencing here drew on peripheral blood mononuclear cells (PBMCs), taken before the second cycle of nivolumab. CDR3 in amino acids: CASSLAVTGGPYATSTDTQYF. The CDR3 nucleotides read TGCGCCAGCAGCTTGGCCGTTACCGGGGGGCCATACGCCACTAGCACAGATACGCAGTATTTT.